These 15 T cell receptor beta chains share one sample of origin, sequenced in a study of human T cells and chemical hapten exposure (dated by TCRdb to 2020 to 2022). The library relied on RACE. TCRdb records NextSeq 500 as the sequencer. TCRdb reanalyzed the raw reads on its own, using fastp at Q25 for trimming and MiXCR for clone calling, and kept in-frame beta chains. All rows with the same CDR3 protein become a single entry with the most common DNA and genes. The sample yields roughly 180,000 distinct CDR3 sequences; more than 14% were counted once. Jointly, the top ten make up less than 2% of the sample. This sample's time point label indicates: patch test 1, 2 weeks after DPC sensitization. The treatment or condition label, read with the paper, signifies: therapeutic diphenylcyclopropenone sensitization with weekly scalp DPC. The material was whole blood, obtained in connection with sensitization to the hapten diphenylcyclopropenone (DPC). The receptors originated from a woman aged 25 to 39 with alopecia areata. Some clones in this sample may be carry-over from other donors' samples.

The V call is TRBV27, the J call TRBJ1-1, with 9 bases fitting TRBD1. CDR3 size: 16 residues. The germline V gene has CDR1 MNHEY and CDR2 SMNVEV (reference sequence). The V segment lost 3 bases and the J segment 3 bases; nucleotides outside the gene matches: 8. The CDR3 DNA is TGTGCCAGCAGTTTGTCGGGACAGGGCCTATACACTGAAGCTTTCTTT. Protein product: CASSLSGQGLYTEAFF.

The V gene is TRBV20-1, the J gene TRBJ2-1; D ambiguous. The CDR3 is made up of 14 amino acids. Germline-derived CDR1 and CDR2 are DFQATT and SNEGSKA (reference sequence). Deletions cut 1 base from V and 5 bases from J, with 12 bases between. The CDR3 is CSARVQVSNNEQFF. The DNA for the CDR3 is TGCAGTGCTAGAGTTCAGGTTTCCAACAATGAGCAGTTCTTC.

The rearrangement links TRBV20-1 to TRBJ2-7; 13 bases fit TRBD2. The germline gives CDR1 DFQATT, CDR2 SNEGSKA (reference sequence). V shed 1 base, J shed 2 bases, and the junction held 5 bases outside the gene matches. The length of the CDR3 is 16 residues. The CDR3 bases are TGCAGTGCTAGAGGGACTAGCGGGAGTGAAACCTACGAGCAGTACTTC. It codes for CSARGTSGSETYEQYF.

The table lists this clonotype with a few counts. The J gene is TRBJ2-7, the V gene TRBV27, with a possible D match to TRBD1 (6 bases). Trimming cost V 3 bases and J 3 bases, with 12 bases left between them. This CDR3 is 14 amino acids long. Germline CDR1 reads MNHEY; CDR2 reads SMNVEV (reference sequence). The CDR3 bases are TGTGCCAGCAGTTTGAGGGGGTCCGGCTACGAGCAGTACTTC. This encodes CASSLRGSGYEQYF.

The chain recombines TRBV7-2 with TRBJ2-1; D uncertain. CDR3 size: 15 residues. Germline lookup yields CDR1 SGHTA and CDR2 FQGNSA. V gave up 2 bases and J gave up 7 bases, with 15 bases separating them. The CDR3: CASSLSLFLGNEQFF. The CDR3 region has the DNA TGTGCCAGCAGCTTATCCCTTTTTTTGGGGAATGAGCAGTTCTTC.

Only a few counts were recorded for this clonotype. J is TRBJ1-1 and V is TRBV19; 7 nucleotides agree with TRBD1. This CDR3 spans 14 amino acids. The germline gives CDR1 LNHDA, CDR2 SQIVND (reference sequence). Unmatched junction bases numbered 3, after V lost 4 bases and J lost 1 base. The CDR3 DNA reads TGTGCCAGTAGTAGGTACAGGGGGAACACTGAAGCTTTCTTT. Its translation: CASSRYRGNTEAFF.

This chain uses TRBV5-1 with TRBJ1-6; D ambiguous. CDR3 size: 14 residues. Between the trimmed V and J ends, which lost 0 bases and 6 bases, there was a span of 7 bases. CDR1 is SGHRS and CDR2 is YFSETQ in the germline V gene. This CDR3 is CASSLAASNSPLHF. The CDR3 coding sequence is TGCGCCAGCAGCTTGGCCGCAAGTAATTCACCCCTCCACTTT.

The CDR3 region is CASMGSAKNIQYF. The CDR3 DNA follows: TGTGCCAGCATGGGGTCGGCCAAAAACATTCAGTACTTC. The chain carries TRBV6-2 or TRBV6-3 and TRBJ2-4, with no clear D. CDR1 and CDR2 (germline): MNHEY, SVGEGT. Trimming left V 7 bases short and J 1 base short, with 8 bases between. The CDR3 has 13 residues.

This chain's CDR3 is CAIRDTGETQYF. The DNA of the CDR3 is TGTGCCATCAGGGACACTGGGGAGACCCAGTACTTC. This chain joins TRBV10-3 and TRBJ2-5, with D possibly matching TRBD1 (5 bases). Trimming removed 6 bases at V and 5 bases at J, with 10 bases between. The V gene's germline CDR1 is ENHRY and CDR2 SYGVKD. This CDR3 is built from 12 residues.

The genes are TRBV2 and TRBJ2-1; D not certain. The CDR3 length is 14 residues. The germline CDR1 and CDR2 sequences are SNHLY and FYNNEI. Trimming removed 6 bases at V and 1 base at J, with 10 bases between. CDR3: CASRTAVSYNEQFF. The DNA for the CDR3 is TGTGCCAGCAGGACGGCAGTTTCCTACAATGAGCAGTTCTTC.

This rearrangement joins TRBV6-2 or TRBV6-3 to TRBJ2-7, with a possible D match to TRBD1 (6 bases). CDR3 length equals 12 residues. Per germline, CDR1 MNHEY and CDR2 SVGEGT. V lost 8 bases, J lost 2 bases, and 10 bases lay in between. CDR3 coding DNA: TGTGCCAGCCGGGACACCGCCTACGAGCAGTACTTC. As protein: CASRDTAYEQYF.

The V gene is TRBV6-4, the J gene TRBJ1-1; 7 bases are a match to TRBD1. V lost 6 bases, J lost 3 bases, and 7 bases stayed unmatched. The CDR3 covers 14 residues. Germline loops: CDR1 MRHNA, CDR2 SNTAGT. CDR3 DNA: TGTGCCAGCAGCCCCGACAGGGCTCACACTGAAGCTTTCTTT. Its protein is CASSPDRAHTEAFF.

This clonotype was picked up many times. This chain connects TRBV18 to TRBJ2-1; TRBD2 matches at 7 bases. Germline V gene lookup returns CDR1 KGHSH and CDR2 LQKENI. Trimming removed 3 bases from V and 9 bases from J; junction bases left unmatched: 8. The CDR3 consists of 14 residues. CDR3 residues: CASSPRLAQFEQFF. The CDR3 bases are TGTGCCAGCTCACCCAGACTAGCCCAGTTTGAGCAGTTCTTC.

This chain links TRBV5-4 with TRBJ2-7, with 7 bases matching TRBD1. CDR3 size: 14 residues. Germline assignment: CDR1 SGHNT and CDR2 YYREEE (reference sequence). CDR3 in amino acids: CATRNRTGAYEQYF. CDR3 nucleotide sequence: TGTGCGACCCGAAATCGAACAGGGGCCTACGAGCAGTACTTC. The variable domain in full, with the rest retrieved from reference TRBV5-4 and TRBJ2-7, is ETGVTQSPTHLIKTRGQQVTLRCSSQSGHNTVSWYQQALGQGPQFIFQYYREEENGRGNFPPRFSGLQFPNYSSELNVNALELDDSALYLCATRNRTGAYEQYFGPGTRLTVT.

The V and J genes are TRBV12-3 or TRBV12-4 and TRBJ1-5, with a weak D call TRBD1 (5 bases). The V end was cut by 0 bases, the J end by 9 bases, with 24 bases between. CDR3 length equals 18 residues. The CDR3 loop reads CASSLALGGAAPSRPQHF. The CDR3 DNA sequence: TGTGCCAGCAGTTTAGCGTTAGGAGGGGCCGCCCCGAGCCGGCCCCAGCATTTT.